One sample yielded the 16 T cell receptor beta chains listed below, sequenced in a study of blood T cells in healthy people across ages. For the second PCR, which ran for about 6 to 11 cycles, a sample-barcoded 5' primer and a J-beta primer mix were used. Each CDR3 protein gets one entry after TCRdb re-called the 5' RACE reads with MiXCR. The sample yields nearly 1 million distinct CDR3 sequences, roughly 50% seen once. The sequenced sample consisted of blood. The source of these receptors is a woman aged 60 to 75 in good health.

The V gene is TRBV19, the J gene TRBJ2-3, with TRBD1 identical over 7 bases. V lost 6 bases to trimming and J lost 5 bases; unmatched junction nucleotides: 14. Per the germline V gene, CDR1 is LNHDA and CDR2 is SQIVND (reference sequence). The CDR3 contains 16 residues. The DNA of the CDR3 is TGTGCCAGTAGCCCCGAATCAGGGGGAGACGGAGATACGCAGTATTTT. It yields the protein CASSPESGGDGDTQYF.

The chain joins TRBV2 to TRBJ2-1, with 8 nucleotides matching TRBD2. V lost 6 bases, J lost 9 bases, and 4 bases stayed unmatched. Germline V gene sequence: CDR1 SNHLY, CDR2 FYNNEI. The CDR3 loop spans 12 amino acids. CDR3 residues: CASRWTSFEQFF. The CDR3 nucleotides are TGTGCCAGCAGGTGGACTAGCTTTGAGCAGTTCTTC.

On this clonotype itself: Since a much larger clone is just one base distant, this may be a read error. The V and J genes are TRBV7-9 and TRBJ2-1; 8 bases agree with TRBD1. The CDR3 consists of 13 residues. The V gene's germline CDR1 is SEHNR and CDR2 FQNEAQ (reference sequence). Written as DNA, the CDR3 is TGTGCCAGCCAGAGACAGGGGCGGAATGAGCGGTTCTTC. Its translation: CASQRQGRNERFF.

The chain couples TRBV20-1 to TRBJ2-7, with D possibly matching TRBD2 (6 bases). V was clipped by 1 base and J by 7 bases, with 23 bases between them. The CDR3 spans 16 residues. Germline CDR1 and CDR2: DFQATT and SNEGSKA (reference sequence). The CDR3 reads CSARVGDFRDLGEQYF. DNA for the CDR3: TGCAGTGCTAGAGTTGGGGACTTTCGAGACCTCGGGGAGCAGTACTTC.

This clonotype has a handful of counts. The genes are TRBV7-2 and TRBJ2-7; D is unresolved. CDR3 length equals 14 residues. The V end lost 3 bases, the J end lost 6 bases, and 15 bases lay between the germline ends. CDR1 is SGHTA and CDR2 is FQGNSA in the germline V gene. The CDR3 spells CASSFRNRPGEQYF. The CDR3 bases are TGTGCCAGCAGCTTCCGGAACAGACCCGGCGAGCAGTACTTC.

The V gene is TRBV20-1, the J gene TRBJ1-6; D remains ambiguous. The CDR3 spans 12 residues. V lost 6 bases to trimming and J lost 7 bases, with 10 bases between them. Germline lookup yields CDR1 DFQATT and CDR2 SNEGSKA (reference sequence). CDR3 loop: CSAARKNSPLHF. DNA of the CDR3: TGCAGTGCCGCCAGAAAGAATTCACCCCTCCACTTT.

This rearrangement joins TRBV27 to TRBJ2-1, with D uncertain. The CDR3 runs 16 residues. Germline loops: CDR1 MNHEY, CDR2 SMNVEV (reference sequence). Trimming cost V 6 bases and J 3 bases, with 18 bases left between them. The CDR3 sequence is CASRSKVVPNYNEQFF. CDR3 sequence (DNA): TGTGCCAGCAGATCTAAAGTGGTCCCGAACTACAATGAGCAGTTCTTC.

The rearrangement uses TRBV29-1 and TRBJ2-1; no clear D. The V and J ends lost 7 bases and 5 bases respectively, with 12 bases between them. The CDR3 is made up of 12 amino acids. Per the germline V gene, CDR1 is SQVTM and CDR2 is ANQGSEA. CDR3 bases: TGCAGCGCCCAGAATCCCAACAATGAGCAGTTCTTC. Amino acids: CSAQNPNNEQFF.

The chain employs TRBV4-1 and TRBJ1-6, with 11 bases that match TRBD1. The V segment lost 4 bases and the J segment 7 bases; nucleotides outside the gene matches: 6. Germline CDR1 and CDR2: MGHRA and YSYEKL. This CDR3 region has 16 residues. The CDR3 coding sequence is TGCGCCAGCAGCCTCCGAGGACAGGGGGCAAATTCACCCCTCCACTTT. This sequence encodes CASSLRGQGANSPLHF.

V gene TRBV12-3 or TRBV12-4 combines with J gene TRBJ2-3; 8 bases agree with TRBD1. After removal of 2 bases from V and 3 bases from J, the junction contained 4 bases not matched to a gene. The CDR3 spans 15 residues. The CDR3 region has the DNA TGTGCCAGCAGTTTATATACAGGGGGAACAGATACGCAGTATTTT. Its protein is CASSLYTGGTDTQYF.

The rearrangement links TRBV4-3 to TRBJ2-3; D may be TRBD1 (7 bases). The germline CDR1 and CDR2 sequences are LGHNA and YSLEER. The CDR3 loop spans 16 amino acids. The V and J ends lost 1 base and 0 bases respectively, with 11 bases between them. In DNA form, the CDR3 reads TGCGCCAGCAGCCAAGGACAGGGAGGAAGCACAGATACGCAGTATTTT. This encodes CASSQGQGGSTDTQYF.

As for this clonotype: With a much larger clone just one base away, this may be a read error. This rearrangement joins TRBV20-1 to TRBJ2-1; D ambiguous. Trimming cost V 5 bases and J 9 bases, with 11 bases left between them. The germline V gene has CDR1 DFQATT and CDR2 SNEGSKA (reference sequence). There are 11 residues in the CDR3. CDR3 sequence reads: CSADGSTEQFF. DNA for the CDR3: TGCAGTGCTGACGGCAGCACTGAGCAGTTCTTC.

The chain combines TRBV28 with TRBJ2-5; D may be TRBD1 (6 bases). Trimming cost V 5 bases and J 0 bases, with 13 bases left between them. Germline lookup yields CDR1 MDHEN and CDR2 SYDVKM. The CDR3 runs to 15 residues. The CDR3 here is CASSHLQGNQETQYF. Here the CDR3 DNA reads TGTGCCAGCAGTCACTTACAGGGTAACCAAGAGACCCAGTACTTC.

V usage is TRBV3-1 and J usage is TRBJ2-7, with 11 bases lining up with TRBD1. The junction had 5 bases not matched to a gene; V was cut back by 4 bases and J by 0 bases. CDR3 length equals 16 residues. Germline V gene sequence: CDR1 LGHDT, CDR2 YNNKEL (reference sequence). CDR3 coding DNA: TGTGCCAGCAGCCCCGGGACAGGGGGACTCTCCTACGAGCAGTACTTC. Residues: CASSPGTGGLSYEQYF.

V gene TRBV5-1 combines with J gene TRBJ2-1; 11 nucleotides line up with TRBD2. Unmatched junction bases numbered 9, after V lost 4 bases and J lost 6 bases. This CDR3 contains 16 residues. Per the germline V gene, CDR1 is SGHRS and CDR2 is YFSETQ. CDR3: CASSTLAGGSRNEQFF. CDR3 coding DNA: TGCGCCAGCAGCACATTAGCGGGAGGGTCACGCAATGAGCAGTTCTTC.

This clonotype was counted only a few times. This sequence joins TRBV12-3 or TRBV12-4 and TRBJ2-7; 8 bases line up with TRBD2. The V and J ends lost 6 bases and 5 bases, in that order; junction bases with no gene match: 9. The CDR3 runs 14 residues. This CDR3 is CASSLSGRIDEQYF. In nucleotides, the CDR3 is TGTGCCAGCAGCCTCAGCGGGAGAATCGACGAGCAGTACTTC.